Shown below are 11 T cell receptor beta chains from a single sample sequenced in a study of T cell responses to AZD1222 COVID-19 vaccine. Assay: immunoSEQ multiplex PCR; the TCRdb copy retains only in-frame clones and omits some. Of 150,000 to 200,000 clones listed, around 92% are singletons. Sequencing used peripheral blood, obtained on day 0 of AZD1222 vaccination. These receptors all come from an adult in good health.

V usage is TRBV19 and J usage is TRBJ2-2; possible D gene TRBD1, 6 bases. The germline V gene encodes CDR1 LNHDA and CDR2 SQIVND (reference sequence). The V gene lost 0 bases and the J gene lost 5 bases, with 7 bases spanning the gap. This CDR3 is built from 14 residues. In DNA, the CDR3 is TGTGCCAGTAGTATAGATACAGGGACCGGGGAGCTGTTTTTT. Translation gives CASSIDTGTGELFF.

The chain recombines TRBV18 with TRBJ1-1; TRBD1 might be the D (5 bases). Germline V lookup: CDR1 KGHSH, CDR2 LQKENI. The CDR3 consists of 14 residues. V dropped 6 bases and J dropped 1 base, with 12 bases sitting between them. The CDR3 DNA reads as TGTGCCAGCTCCCAAGACAGACAGAACACTGAAGCTTTCTTT. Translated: CASSQDRQNTEAFF.

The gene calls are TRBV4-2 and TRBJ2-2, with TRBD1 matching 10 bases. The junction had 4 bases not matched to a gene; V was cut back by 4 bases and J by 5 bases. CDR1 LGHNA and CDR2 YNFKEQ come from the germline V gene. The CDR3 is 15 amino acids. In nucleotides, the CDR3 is TGTGCCAGCAGCCCCGACAGGGGGCGGACCGGGGAGCTGTTTTTT. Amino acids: CASSPDRGRTGELFF.

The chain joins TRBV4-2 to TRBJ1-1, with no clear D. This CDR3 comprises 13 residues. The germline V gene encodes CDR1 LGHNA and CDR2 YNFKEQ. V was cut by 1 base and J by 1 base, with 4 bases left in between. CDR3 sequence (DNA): TGTGCCAGCAGCCAAGCTTCGAACACTGAAGCTTTCTTT. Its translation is CASSQASNTEAFF.

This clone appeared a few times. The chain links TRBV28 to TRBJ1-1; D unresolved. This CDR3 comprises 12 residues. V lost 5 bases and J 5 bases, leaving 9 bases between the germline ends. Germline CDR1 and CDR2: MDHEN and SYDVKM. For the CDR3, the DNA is TGTGCCAGCAGTCAAAGTTGGACTGAAGCTTTCTTT. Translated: CASSQSWTEAFF.

CDR3 nucleotides: TGTGCCAGCTCACCACTACAGGGGAGGGACACTGAAGCTTTCTTT. Its translation is CASSPLQGRDTEAFF. The chain is built from TRBV18 and TRBJ1-1; 7 nucleotides match TRBD1. Losses at the gene ends were 1 base for V and 3 bases for J; bases not matched to a gene: 5. The CDR3 has 15 residues. Germline CDR1 KGHSH, CDR2 LQKENI.

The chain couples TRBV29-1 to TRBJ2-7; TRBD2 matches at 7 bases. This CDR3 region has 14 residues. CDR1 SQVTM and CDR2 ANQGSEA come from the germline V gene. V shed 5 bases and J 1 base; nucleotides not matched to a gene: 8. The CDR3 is CSVSSWGGSYEQYF. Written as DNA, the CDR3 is TGCAGCGTTTCTTCCTGGGGAGGGTCCTACGAGCAGTACTTC.

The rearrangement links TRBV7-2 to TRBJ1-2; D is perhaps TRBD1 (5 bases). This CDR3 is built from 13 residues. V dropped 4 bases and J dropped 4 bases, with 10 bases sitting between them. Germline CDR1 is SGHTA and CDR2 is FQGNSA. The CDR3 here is CASSSSGTYGYTF. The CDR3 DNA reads TGTGCCAGCAGCTCCTCTGGGACCTATGGCTACACCTTC. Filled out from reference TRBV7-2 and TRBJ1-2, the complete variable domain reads GAGVSQSPSNKVTEKGKDVELRCDPISGHTALYWYRQSLGQGLEFLIYFQGNSAPDKSGLPSDRFSAERTGGSVSTLTIQRTQQEDSAVYLCASSSSGTYGYTFGSGTRLTVV.

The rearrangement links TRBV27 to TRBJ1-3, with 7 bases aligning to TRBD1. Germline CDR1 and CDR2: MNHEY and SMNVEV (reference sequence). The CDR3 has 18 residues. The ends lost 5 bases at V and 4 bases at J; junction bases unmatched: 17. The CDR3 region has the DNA TGTGCCAGCAGTCCGGACAGGTTTGGGAGAGTATCAGGAAACACCATATATTTT. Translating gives CASSPDRFGRVSGNTIYF.

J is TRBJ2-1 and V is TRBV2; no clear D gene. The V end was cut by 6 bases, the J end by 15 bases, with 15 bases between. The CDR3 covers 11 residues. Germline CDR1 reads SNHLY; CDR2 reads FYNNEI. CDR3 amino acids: CASSGLRERFF. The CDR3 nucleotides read TGTGCCAGCAGCGGCCTGAGAGAACGGTTCTTC.

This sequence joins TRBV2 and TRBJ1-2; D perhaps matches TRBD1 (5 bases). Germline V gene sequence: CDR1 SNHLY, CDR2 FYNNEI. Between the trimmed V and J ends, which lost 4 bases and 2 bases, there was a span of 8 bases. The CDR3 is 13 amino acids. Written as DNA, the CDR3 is TGTGCCAGCAGTGGACAGCCGAACTATGGCTACACCTTC. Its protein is CASSGQPNYGYTF.